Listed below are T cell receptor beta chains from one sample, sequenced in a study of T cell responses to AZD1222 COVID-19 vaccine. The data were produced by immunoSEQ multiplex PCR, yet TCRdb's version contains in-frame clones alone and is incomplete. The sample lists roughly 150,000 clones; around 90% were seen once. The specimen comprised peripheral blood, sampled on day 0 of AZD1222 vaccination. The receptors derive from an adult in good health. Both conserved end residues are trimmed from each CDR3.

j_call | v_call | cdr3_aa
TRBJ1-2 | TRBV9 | ASSQPGTGGSRGYT
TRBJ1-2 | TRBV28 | ASSVSRGYGYGYT
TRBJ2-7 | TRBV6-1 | ASSEFLEPRAVYEQY
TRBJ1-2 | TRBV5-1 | ASSPPGGSYGYT
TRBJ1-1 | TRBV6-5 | ASRPNFARDTEAF
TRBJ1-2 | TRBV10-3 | AISESSGTGGVHYGYT
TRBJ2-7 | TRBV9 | ASSFAGGNEQY
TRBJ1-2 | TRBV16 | ASSYNRELYGYT
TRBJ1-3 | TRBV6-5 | ASSSGNSEGNTIY
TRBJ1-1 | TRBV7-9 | ASSQLGTGGKAEAF
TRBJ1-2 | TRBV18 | ASSDGYAGYT
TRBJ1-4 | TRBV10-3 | AISREGGLNGLNEKLF
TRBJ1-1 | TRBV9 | ASSVGLGGARGEAF
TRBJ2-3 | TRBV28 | ASSFLGQRTDTQY
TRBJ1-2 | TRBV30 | AWSGQVYGYT
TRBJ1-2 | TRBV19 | ASTSGTGVANYGYT
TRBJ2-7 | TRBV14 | ASSQVYEQY
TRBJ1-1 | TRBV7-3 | ASSLGQGPRTEAF
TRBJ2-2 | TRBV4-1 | ASSQDPGGRTGELF
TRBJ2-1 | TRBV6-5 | ASRGVSGRYNEQF
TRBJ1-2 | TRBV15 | ATSRDQGAALYGYT
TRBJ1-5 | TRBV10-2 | ASSESGGNQPQH
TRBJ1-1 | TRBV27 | ATLRGAGEAF
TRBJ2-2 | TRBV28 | ASSSGTHTGELF
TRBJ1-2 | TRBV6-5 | ASSSTAYGYT
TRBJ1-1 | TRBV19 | ASSMRLNTEAF
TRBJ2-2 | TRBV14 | ASSQDHLTYTGELF
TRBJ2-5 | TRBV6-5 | ASKDGSLETQY
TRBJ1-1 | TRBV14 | ASSQGRVGGILTEAF
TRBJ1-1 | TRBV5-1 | ASSLTVTANTEAF
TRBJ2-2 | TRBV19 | ASSPWDRNPGELF
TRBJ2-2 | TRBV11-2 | ASSLAGRGLVAGELF
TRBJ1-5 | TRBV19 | ASSIDSGSNQPQH
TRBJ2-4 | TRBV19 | ASSSGTGLNIQY
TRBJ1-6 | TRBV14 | ASSQSRGVNSPLH
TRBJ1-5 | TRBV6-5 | ASGNNQPQH
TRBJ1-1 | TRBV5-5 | ASSLAGVPEAF
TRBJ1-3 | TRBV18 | ASSLGGSGNTIY
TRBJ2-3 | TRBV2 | ASHPSLGTQY
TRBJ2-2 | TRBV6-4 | ASSEWDFAGELF
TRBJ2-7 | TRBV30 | AWSVAYEQY
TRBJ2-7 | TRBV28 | ATERAPSYEQY
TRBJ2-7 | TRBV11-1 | ASSLASRTSFWYEQY
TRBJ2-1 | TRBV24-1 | ATSDSRGSGNEQF
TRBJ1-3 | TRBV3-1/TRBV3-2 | ASSRAGSPPRNTIY
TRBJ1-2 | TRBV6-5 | ASRLDRNYGYT
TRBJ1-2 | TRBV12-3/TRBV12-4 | ASSLGGYYGYT
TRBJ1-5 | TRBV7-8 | ASSSRDINNQPQH